Listed below are T cell receptor beta chains from one sample, sequenced in a study of CD8+ T cells in alopecia areata. Clones were read by immunoSEQ multiplex PCR, and TCRdb kept only the in-frame ones, dropping some. The table lists roughly 120,000 clones, over 60% of them singletons. The sample comprised CD4+ T cells sorted from blood. The receptors come from a human donor in good health. The CDR3 runs from the conserved cysteine through the conserved F or W. A D gene is named only where the DNA matches it firmly. The size field is filled for only some rows; it gives once, few, many or a size class.

clone_size d_call j_call v_call cdr3_length cdr3_aa cdr3_nt
- - TRBJ2-4 TRBV6-5 12 CASSEMGDIQYF TGTGCCAGCAGTGAAATGGGGGACATTCAGTACTTC
- - TRBJ1-1 TRBV5-1 15 CASSFTRGQGTEAFF TGCGCCAGCAGCTTTACCAGGGGACAAGGCACTGAAGCTTTCTTT
few - TRBJ1-3 TRBV18 14 CASSPGLRVDTIYF TGTGCCAGCTCACCGGGACTCAGGGTTGACACCATATATTTT
- TRBD2 TRBJ2-3 TRBV10-3 15 CATWGGLTYTDTQYF TGTGCCACCTGGGGAGGGCTCACTTACACAGATACGCAGTATTTT
- TRBD1 TRBJ1-1 TRBV5-1 14 CASSLGDRFTEAFF TGCGCCAGCAGCTTGGGGGACAGATTCACTGAAGCTTTCTTT
- - TRBJ2-4 TRBV5-1 15 CASSSSQGPLNIQYF TGCGCCAGCAGCTCCAGTCAAGGACCGTTGAACATTCAGTACTTC
- - TRBJ1-6 TRBV2 14 CASSEDSYNSPLHF TGTGCCAGCAGCGAAGACAGTTATAATTCACCCCTCCACTTT
- - TRBJ2-7 TRBV7-9 14 CASSWDLLSGEQYF TGTGCCAGCAGCTGGGATTTGCTCTCGGGGGAGCAGTACTTC
- - TRBJ2-1 TRBV7-2 14 CASSPLPAYNEQFF TGTGCCAGCAGCCCCCTTCCCGCCTACAATGAGCAGTTCTTC
- TRBD1 TRBJ2-4 TRBV30 14 CAWNTNRDSLIQYF TGTGCCTGGAACACTAACCGGGACAGCCTCATTCAGTACTTC
few - TRBJ2-5 TRBV2 11 CASSEWETQYF TGTGCCAGCAGTGAATGGGAGACCCAGTACTTC
- TRBD1 TRBJ1-2 TRBV6-5 14 CASRRQGRYYGYTF TGTGCCAGCAGGAGACAGGGTCGGTACTATGGCTACACCTTC
- - TRBJ1-6 TRBV30 13 CAWGAAVNSPLHF TGTGCCTGGGGTGCGGCAGTTAATTCACCCCTCCACTTT
few TRBD1 TRBJ1-1 TRBV27 12 CASWDRNTEAFF TGTGCCAGCTGGGACAGGAACACTGAAGCTTTCTTT
once - TRBJ1-5 TRBV27 13 CASSLERGQPQHF TGTGCCAGCAGTTTGGAACGGGGTCAGCCCCAGCATTTT
- - TRBJ2-2 TRBV18 14 CASSRGTKTGELFF TGTGCCAGCTCACGGGGGACAAAGACCGGGGAGCTGTTTTTT
- - TRBJ1-4 TRBV30 16 CAWSVKGRATNEKLFF TGTGCCTGGAGTGTTAAGGGAAGAGCAACTAATGAAAAACTGTTTTTT
- TRBD2 TRBJ2-5 TRBV5-1 15 CASSLRGLGADSQYF TGCGCCAGCAGCTTGAGGGGACTAGGGGCCGATAGCCAGTACTTC
- - TRBJ2-5 TRBV27 16 CASSLTGHRSQETQYF TGTGCCAGCAGTTTAACGGGACACCGGAGCCAAGAGACCCAGTACTTC
- - TRBJ1-1 TRBV4-1 14 CASSQDVINTEAFF TGCGCCAGCAGCCAAGACGTTATAAACACTGAAGCTTTCTTT
once TRBD1 TRBJ1-1 TRBV29-1 13 CSVGQPMNTEAFF TGCAGCGTGGGACAGCCTATGAACACTGAAGCTTTCTTT
- - TRBJ1-1 TRBV9 12 CASSQGGAEAFF TGTGCCAGCAGTCAAGGGGGAGCTGAAGCTTTCTTT
- - TRBJ1-6 TRBV11-2 16 CASSPFGLGVNSPLHF TGTGCCAGCAGCCCTTTTGGACTAGGGGTAAATTCACCCCTCCACTTT
- - TRBJ2-7 TRBV19 14 CATSPRDGWSEQYF TGTGCCACTAGCCCGAGAGACGGGTGGTCCGAGCAGTACTTC
- - TRBJ2-3 TRBV2 15 CASRDDRLSTDTQYF TGTGCCAGCAGGGACGACAGATTAAGCACAGATACGCAGTATTTT
few - TRBJ1-1 TRBV19 14 CASSINGMNTEAFF TGTGCCAGTAGTATAAACGGAATGAACACTGAAGCTTTCTTT
few - TRBJ1-5 TRBV19 13 CASHGQLNQPQHF TGTGCCAGTCACGGACAGCTGAATCAGCCCCAGCATTTT
- - TRBJ2-5 TRBV11-2 14 CASSLYRIQETQYF TGTGCCAGCAGCCTTTATCGGATCCAAGAGACCCAGTACTTC
- TRBD1 TRBJ1-1 TRBV29-1 13 CSERGTDNTEAFF TGCAGCGAGAGGGGGACAGATAACACTGAAGCTTTCTTT
- - TRBJ1-2 TRBV6-5 14 CASISLGGSYGYTF TGTGCCAGCATCTCACTGGGGGGCAGCTATGGCTACACCTTC
- - TRBJ2-7 TRBV5-6 15 CASSSYRGGSYEQYF TGTGCCAGCAGCTCGTACAGGGGAGGTTCCTACGAGCAGTACTTC
- - TRBJ2-1 TRBV2 12 CASSESGYEQFF TGTGCCAGCAGTGAATCAGGATATGAGCAGTTCTTC
- - TRBJ2-1 TRBV20-1 11 CSASRNNEQFF TGCAGTGCTAGTAGGAACAATGAGCAGTTCTTC
- TRBD1 TRBJ1-5 TRBV30 15 CAWGVTGQYNQPQHF TGTGCCTGGGGAGTGACAGGGCAATACAATCAGCCCCAGCATTTT
- - TRBJ2-1 TRBV29-1 16 CSVEGVGKSSYNEQFF TGCAGCGTTGAAGGAGTGGGTAAGAGCTCCTACAATGAGCAGTTCTTC
few TRBD2 TRBJ2-7 TRBV5-1 14 CASSFGTSPYEQYF TGCGCCAGCAGCTTCGGGACTAGCCCCTACGAGCAGTACTTC
- TRBD2 TRBJ2-5 TRBV7-9 14 CASSSIGRRETQYF TGTGCCAGCAGCTCCATCGGGAGGAGAGAGACCCAGTACTTC
- - TRBJ2-3 TRBV5-1 13 CAGRADPTDTQYF TGCGCCGGCCGGGCGGACCCCACAGATACGCAGTATTTT
- TRBD1 TRBJ1-2 TRBV19 14 CASSSGQGAVGYTF TGTGCCAGTAGTTCGGGACAGGGGGCCGTTGGCTACACCTTC
- TRBD1 TRBJ1-6 TRBV14 14 CASSQAGGNSPLHF TGTGCCAGCAGCCAAGCAGGGGGAAATTCACCCCTCCACTTT
- TRBD1 TRBJ1-6 TRBV27 14 CASSGRDSNSPLHF TGTGCCAGCAGTGGCCGGGACAGCAATTCACCCCTCCACTTT
few - TRBJ1-4 TRBV19 12 CASSPLDEKLFF TGTGCCAGTAGCCCGCTTGATGAAAAACTGTTTTTT
few - TRBJ1-5 TRBV20-1 10 CSAYCQPQHF TGCAGTGCTTACTGCCAGCCCCAGCATTTT
- - TRBJ1-2 TRBV5-1 15 CASSWDIPANYGYTF TGCGCCAGCAGCTGGGATATTCCAGCTAACTATGGCTACACCTTC
few TRBD2 TRBJ2-1 TRBV29-1 14 CSVASGGGYNEQFF TGCAGCGTCGCTAGCGGGGGGGGTTACAATGAGCAGTTCTTC
- - TRBJ1-2 TRBV7-9 11 CASSNGYGYTF TGTGCCAGCAGCAACGGCTATGGCTACACCTTC
- - TRBJ1-2 TRBV4-1 15 CASSQEGIRVYGYTF TGCGCCAGCAGCCAAGAGGGTATTAGGGTCTATGGCTACACCTTC
- TRBD2 TRBJ2-1 TRBV6-6 15 CASSYGSGGHNEQFF TGTGCCAGCAGTTACGGTAGCGGGGGGCACAATGAGCAGTTCTTC
- - TRBJ1-2 TRBV7-8 13 CASSEQGGSGYTF TGTGCCAGCAGCGAACAGGGTGGTTCTGGCTACACCTTC
- TRBD1 TRBJ2-1 TRBV11-2 17 CASSLDRSGTASRDLFF TGTGCCAGCAGCTTAGATCGGTCGGGGACAGCTAGTAGGGATCTGTTCTTC
many TRBD2 TRBJ2-7 TRBV2 13 CASATSYTYEQYF TGTGCCAGTGCGACTAGCTATACCTACGAGCAGTACTTC
- TRBD1 TRBJ1-1 TRBV30 14 CAWSVDRGGTEAFF TGTGCCTGGAGTGTAGACAGGGGAGGAACTGAAGCTTTCTTT
- TRBD1 TRBJ2-4 TRBV5-6 16 CASSLGTAVLKNIQYF TGTGCCAGCAGCTTAGGGACAGCCGTATTAAAAAACATTCAGTACTTC
- - TRBJ2-3 TRBV30 16 CAWSQAGQVRADTQYF TGTGCCTGGAGTCAGGCGGGCCAGGTCAGGGCAGATACGCAGTATTTT
- - TRBJ2-5 TRBV19 15 CASSMVTAALETQYF TGTGCCAGTAGTATGGTAACTGCTGCTCTGGAGACCCAGTACTTC
once - TRBJ1-2 TRBV25-1 13 CASSDTRVGGYTF TGTGCCAGCAGTGATACAAGAGTAGGTGGCTACACCTTC
- - TRBJ1-5 TRBV15 13 CATSQGRNQPQHF TGTGCCACCAGCCAAGGGAGAAATCAGCCCCAGCATTTT
few - TRBJ2-3 TRBV19 13 CASRDRIRDTQYF TGTGCCAGTAGAGACAGGATACGAGATACGCAGTATTTT
- - TRBJ2-5 TRBV6-5 13 CASTPWGGETQYF TGTGCCAGCACCCCGTGGGGAGGAGAGACCCAGTACTTC